The source of this T cell receptor (beta chain) is a study of cytomegalovirus exposure and HLA in healthy donors. Study conclusions and caveats: Researchers reported in a later analysis that a missense DCLRE1C variant was tied to TCR beta V- and J-gene trimming. Later analysis suggested most CMV-associated TCR beta chains were HLA-restricted.

The length of the CDR3 is 16 residues. V lost 5 bases, J lost 0 bases, and 8 bases stayed unmatched. Germline V gene data show CDR1 as SEHNR and CDR2 as FQNEAQ (reference sequence). PCR employed 60 Vbeta and 13 Jbeta primers. The repertoire was sequenced with immunoSEQ multiplex PCR; TCRdb's copy has only in-frame clones and lacks some. The repertoire includes 150,000 to 200,000 clones, 65% to 80% of them detected once, and about 2.1% sits in the top ten. Remarks on this clone: Its antigen is as yet unknown.

The chain uses TRBV7-9 and TRBJ2-7, with 9 bases that match TRBD1. The receptor was derived from a female donor in good health and CMV-seronegative. What was sequenced was PBMCs. The CDR3 loop reads CASSPRTGVTSYEQYF. The CDR3 DNA reads as TGTGCCAGCAGCCCGCGGACAGGGGTTACCTCCTACGAGCAGTACTTC.